This T cell receptor beta chain was sequenced during a study of T cells in localized non-small cell lung cancer (dated by TCRdb to about 2020). The study in broad terms: T cell repertoires of approximately 250 early-stage NSCLC patients were analyzed, with tumors being compared against uninvolved tumor-adjacent lungs. The cohort was made up of some 240 treatment-naive NSCLC patients whose localized lung tumors had been resected. The mean age of the NSCLC patients was roughly 70 years, with approximately 130 men and around 99 women.

Of note for this clone: It lacks a known antigen. Base qualities are not at hand, and no much larger clone is one base apart.

At diagnosis, tumor, uninvolved tumor-adjacent lung and peripheral blood were collected and then preserved as a mix of FFPE and fresh-frozen material. For TCR repertoire profiling, blood samples were analyzed as peripheral blood mononuclear cells. TCR beta CDR3 regions were sequenced from DNA using the immunoSEQ Assay. The source study handled its data this way. T cell density was computed as TCR beta template counts normalized to usable DNA estimated by amplifying housekeeping genes. Richness was estimated with the preseqR package, extrapolating to 400,000 templates for PBMC samples and 120,000 templates for tissue samples. Clonality was calculated as one minus Pielou's evenness. Tissue-enriched TCRs were identified through differential abundance testing performed on productive amino-acid clonotypes, with a minimum total count of 5 and an alpha of 0.1. The Jaccard Index and the Morisita Overlap Index were used to quantify repertoire overlap between compartments. GLIPH grouped TCR beta CDR3s together with public tetramer-defined viral CDR3s, and a viral motif had to include at least three viral sequences and also show V-gene enrichment. The table comes from immuneACCESS by way of TCRdb, which keeps in-frame sequences with V and J called. Part of the clones is missing from these tables; in studies checked, under half for an unresolved V gene and the rest for unknown reasons. That table is the source of V, J and clone size, and D and trimming were worked out from the DNA. This sample has 70,000 to 90,000 clones in its table, and more than 75% of those were observed once. The top ten hold roughly 9% of the sample.

Measured from the cysteine to the phenylalanine, the CDR3 is 16 residues long. Of all the DNA, just the CDR3 is kept, 48 bases in frame from base 1. CDR1 SGHDT and CDR2 YYEEEE are derived from the germline V gene. V loses 2 bases, J loses 1 base, and the germline ends lie 13 bases apart. General study outcomes and caveats: Of the top 100 tumor clones, a median of approximately 60 were detected in paired uninvolved adjacent lung; over 25 were also among that lung's top 100. Because the study design was exploratory, TCR variables were selected using unadjusted p-values without false-discovery rate correction. Longer overall survival was associated with higher T cell density in blood, whereas shorter survival was associated with higher clonality in adjacent lung. Uninvolved tumor-adjacent lung showed the highest T cell clonality, higher than tumor, which suggests more focused antigenic responses in the uninvolved tumor-adjacent lung. Because multi-region sequencing of the tumors was not done, intratumor heterogeneity could not be ruled out.

Sequencing was performed on peripheral blood, taken before any cancer treatment. The chain was built from TRBV5-6 and TRBJ1-5, with the D gene not clear enough to name. This clonotype was sampled from a female donor older than 55 with stage I lung adenocarcinoma. The CDR3 in this case is CASSFRALGSNQPQHF. In nucleotides, the sequence is TGTGCCAGCAGCTTCCGGGCCTTAGGCAGCAATCAGCCCCAGCATTTT.